This T cell receptor beta chain was obtained from a study of T cells in localized non-small cell lung cancer. Note on this clone: Its antigen remains unknown.

TCRdb's table, derived via immunoSEQ multiplex PCR, lists solely in-frame clones and lacks some. Of almost 8,500 clones in the sample, 50% to 60% are singletons; the top ten hold less than 9%. Findings and limits, study-wide: Density of T cells in blood, when higher, went with longer overall survival. Multi-region tumor sequencing was not done, so intratumor heterogeneity could not be excluded.

The CDR3 loop spans 15 amino acids. J lost 7 bases, V lost 5 bases, and 7 bases had no gene match. Per the germline V gene, CDR1 is SGHNT and CDR2 is YENEEA. This sequence was found in a male donor at least 60 years old with stage I squamous cell lung carcinoma. The material sequenced was lymph node tissue, taken before any cancer treatment. The chain carries TRBV11-3 and TRBJ2-7; the match to TRBD2 covers 14 bases. CDR3 DNA sequence: TGTGCCAGCAGCACCGGACTAGCGGGAGGACGGGAGCAGTACTTC. This sequence encodes CASSTGLAGGREQYF. Drawing the rest from reference TRBV11-3 and TRBJ2-7, the complete variable domain is EAGVVQSPRYKIIEKKQPVAFWCNPISGHNTLYWYLQNLGQGPELLIRYENEEAVDDSQLPKDRFSAERLKGVDSTLKIQPAELGDSAVYLCASSTGLAGGREQYFGPGTRLTVT.